These 7 T cell receptor beta chains were all obtained from the same sample, sequenced in a study of response to subunit inactivated influenza vaccine (dated by TCRdb to between 2017 and 2018). Libraries were built with RT-PCR. Reads for this sample came from an Illumina HiSeq 2500. Using fastp at Q25 and MiXCR, TCRdb reprocessed the public reads and kept productive beta chains. CDR3 protein sequences are deduplicated, and each keeps its most common genes and DNA. The sample contains hundreds of thousands of distinct CDR3 sequences, about a sixth of them found a single time. About 9.9% of the sample is held by the ten biggest clonotypes. This specimen consisted of PBMCs from blood, obtained 11 to 12 days after vaccination. These receptors all come from a man aged 45-60 years who received an inactivated influenza vaccine. Donor details come from another sample of the same person, matched by shared clones.

This clonotype showed up just a few times. V is TRBV6-1 and J is TRBJ1-2; a possible D gene is TRBD1 (5 bases). Germline CDR1 MNHNS, CDR2 SASEGT. The V end was cut by 7 bases, the J end by 3 bases, with 12 bases between. The CDR3 loop spans 13 amino acids. DNA for the CDR3: TGTGCCAGCACCCGACAGCCTTACTATGGCTACACCTTC. The encoded protein is CASTRQPYYGYTF.

This chain links TRBV7-6 with TRBJ2-3; a possible D gene is TRBD2 (6 bases). With 5 bases removed from V and 0 bases from J, the gap between germline ends came to 12 bases. Per the germline V gene, CDR1 is SGHVS and CDR2 is FNYEAQ. The CDR3 sequence is 15 residues long. The CDR3 region is CASSQLAASTDTQYF. CDR3 nucleotides: TGTGCCAGCAGCCAACTAGCAGCGAGCACAGATACGCAGTATTTT. Looking up the rest from reference TRBV7-6 and TRBJ2-3 gives the full variable domain: GAGVSQSPRYKVTKRGQDVALRCDPISGHVSLYWYRQALGQGPEFLTYFNYEAQQDKSGLPNDRFSAERPEGSISTLTIQRTEQRDSAMYRCASSQLAASTDTQYFGPGTRLTVL.

The chain recombines TRBV5-1 with TRBJ2-2; the D gene is possibly TRBD1 (6 bases). The CDR3 runs 13 residues. Germline CDR1 and CDR2: SGHRS and YFSETQ. Deletions cut 4 bases from V and 6 bases from J, with 10 bases between. CDR3 nucleotides: TGCGCCAGCAGCCAGCGGACAGCCGGGGAGCTGTTTTTT. Protein sequence: CASSQRTAGELFF.

This clonotype was found a few times. V usage is TRBV5-1 and J usage is TRBJ2-4; TRBD1 aligns across 9 bases. In germline, CDR1 is SGHRS, CDR2 YFSETQ. The CDR3 spans 15 residues. Germline trimming cut 5 bases from V and 3 bases from J; bases unmatched to any gene: 6. CDR3 nucleotides: TGCGCCAGCAGTCTTACAGGGGGCCTCAAAAACATTCAGTACTTC. Protein product: CASSLTGGLKNIQYF.

This clonotype has at least ten counts. This sequence joins TRBV15 and TRBJ2-3; 7 bases are a match to TRBD1. The J segment lost 0 bases and the V segment lost 2 bases, leaving 5 bases of the junction unmatched. The CDR3 consists of 16 residues. Germline assignment: CDR1 LNHNV and CDR2 YYDKDF (reference sequence). CDR3 nucleotides: TGTGCCACCAGCAGAAGACAGGGCCCGAGCACAGATACGCAGTATTTT. Its protein product is CATSRRQGPSTDTQYF.

The V and J genes are TRBV7-9 and TRBJ2-3, with 10 bases lining up with TRBD2. V shed 4 bases, J shed 6 bases, and the junction held 10 bases outside the gene matches. CDR3 length equals 16 residues. Germline values: CDR1 SEHNR, CDR2 FQNEAQ (reference sequence). CDR3 in amino acids: CASSSVSGRARDTQYF. CDR3 nucleotides: TGTGCCAGCAGCTCAGTAAGCGGGAGGGCTCGGGATACGCAGTATTTT.

In its sample, this clonotype was seen many times. The chain couples TRBV5-1 to TRBJ1-1; unclear D gene. Trimming removed 2 bases at V and 7 bases at J, with 18 bases between. Per the germline V gene, CDR1 is SGHRS and CDR2 is YFSETQ. The CDR3 sequence is 15 residues long. CDR3 in amino acids: CASSFLTAVDGEAFF. CDR3 coding DNA: TGCGCCAGCAGCTTCCTGACTGCCGTTGATGGTGAAGCTTTCTTT.